This TCR beta chain was retrieved from a study of T cell repertoires in cytomegalovirus infection. For the study at large: Carrying CMV and the relevant HLA type showed in public TCR beta signatures. Study-wide findings and caveats: Clonotype analysis showed dominance of the ex vivo response by HLA-C-restricted CMV-specific TCR beta clonotypes. Pooled public TCR beta family frequency picked out CMV carriers with the relevant HLA.

MiXCR, run by TCRdb on the reads, gives a single entry per CDR3 protein. In the table there are about 490,000 distinct CDR3 sequences, 11% of which are singletons. As regards this clonotype: The antigen remains undetermined.

V was trimmed by 7 bases and J by 5 bases, leaving 16 bases between them. CDR3 size: 14 residues. Germline values: CDR1 SNHLY, CDR2 FYNNEI. Material for sequencing was PBMCs. The receptor was derived from a human donor in good health (CMV status not recorded). Some clones in this sample may be carry-over from other donors' samples. The V call is TRBV2, the J call TRBJ2-3, with D perhaps matching TRBD1 (5 bases). Here the CDR3 DNA reads TGTGCCAGCAAAGGCCAAGGGGTAGGAGATACGCAGTATTTT. Its protein is CASKGQGVGDTQYF.